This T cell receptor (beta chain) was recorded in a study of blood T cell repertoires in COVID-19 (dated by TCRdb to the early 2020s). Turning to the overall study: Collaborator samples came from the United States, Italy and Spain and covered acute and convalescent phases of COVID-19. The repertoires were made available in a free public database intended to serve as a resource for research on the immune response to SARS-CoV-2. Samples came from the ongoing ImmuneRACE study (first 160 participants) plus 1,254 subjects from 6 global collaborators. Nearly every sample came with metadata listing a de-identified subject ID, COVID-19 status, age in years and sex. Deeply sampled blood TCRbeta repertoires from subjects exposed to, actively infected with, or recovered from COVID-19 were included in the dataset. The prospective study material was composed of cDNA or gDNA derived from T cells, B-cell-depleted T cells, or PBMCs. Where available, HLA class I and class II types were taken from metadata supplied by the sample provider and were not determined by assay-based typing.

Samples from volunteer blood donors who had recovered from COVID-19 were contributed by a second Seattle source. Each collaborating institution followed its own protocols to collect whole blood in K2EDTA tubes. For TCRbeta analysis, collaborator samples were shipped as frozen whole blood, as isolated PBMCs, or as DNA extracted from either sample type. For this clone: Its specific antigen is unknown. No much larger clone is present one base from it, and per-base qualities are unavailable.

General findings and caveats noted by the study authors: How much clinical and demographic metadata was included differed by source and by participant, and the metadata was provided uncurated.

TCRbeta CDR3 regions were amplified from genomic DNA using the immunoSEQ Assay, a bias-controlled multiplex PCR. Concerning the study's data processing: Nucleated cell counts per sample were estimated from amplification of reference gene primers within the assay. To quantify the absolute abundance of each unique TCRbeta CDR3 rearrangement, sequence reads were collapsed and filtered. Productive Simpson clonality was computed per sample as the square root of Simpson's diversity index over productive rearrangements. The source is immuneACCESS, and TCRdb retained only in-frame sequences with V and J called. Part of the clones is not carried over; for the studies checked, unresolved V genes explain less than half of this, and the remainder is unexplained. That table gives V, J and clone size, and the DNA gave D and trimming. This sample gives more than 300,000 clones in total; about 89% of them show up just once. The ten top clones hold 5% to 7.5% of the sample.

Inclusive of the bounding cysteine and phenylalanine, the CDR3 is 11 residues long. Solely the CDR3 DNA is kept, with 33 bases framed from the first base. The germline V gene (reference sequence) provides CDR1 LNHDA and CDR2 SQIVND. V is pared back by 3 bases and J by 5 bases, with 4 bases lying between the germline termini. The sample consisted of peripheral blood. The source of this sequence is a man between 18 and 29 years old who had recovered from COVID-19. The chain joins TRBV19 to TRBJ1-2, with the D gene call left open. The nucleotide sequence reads TGTGCCAGTAGTATCGGTTATGGCTACACCTTC. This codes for CASSIGYGYTF.